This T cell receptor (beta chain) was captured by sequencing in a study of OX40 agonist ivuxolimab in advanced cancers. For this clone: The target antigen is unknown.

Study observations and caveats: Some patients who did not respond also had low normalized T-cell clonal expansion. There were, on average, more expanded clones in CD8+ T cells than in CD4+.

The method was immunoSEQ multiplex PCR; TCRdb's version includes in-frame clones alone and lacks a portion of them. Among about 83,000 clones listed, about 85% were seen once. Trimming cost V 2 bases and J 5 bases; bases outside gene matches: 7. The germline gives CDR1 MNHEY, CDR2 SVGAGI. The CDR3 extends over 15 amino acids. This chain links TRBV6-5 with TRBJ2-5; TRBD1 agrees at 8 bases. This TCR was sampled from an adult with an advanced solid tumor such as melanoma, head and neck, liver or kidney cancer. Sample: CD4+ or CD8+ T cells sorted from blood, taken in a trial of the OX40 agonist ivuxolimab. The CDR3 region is CASSYGQGAGETQYF. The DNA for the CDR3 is TGTGCCAGCAGTTACGGCCAGGGGGCGGGGGAGACCCAGTACTTC.